This T cell receptor (beta chain) was observed in a study of blood T cell repertoires in COVID-19. The CDR3 consists of 10 residues. Germline V lookup: CDR1 SQVTM, CDR2 ANQGSEA. V was trimmed by 1 base and J by 8 bases, leaving 2 bases between them. Authors' methods: Estimates of nucleated cell counts were drawn from the amplification of reference gene primers. Sequenced by immunoSEQ multiplex PCR; TCRdb stores in-frame clones only, minus some. V, J and clone size are those of that table, while D and trimming were read from the DNA. Here the sample spans 90,000 to 140,000 clones, about 76% being singletons.

The chain combines TRBV29-1 with TRBJ1-4; the D is unclear. The origin of this receptor is a man at least 80 years old with acute or convalescent COVID-19. The sequenced sample was peripheral blood. The CDR3, as DNA: TGCAGCGTTGAAGCAGAAAAACTGTTTTTT. This gives the protein CSVEAEKLFF.